The clone carrying this TCR beta chain appeared a few times. Its antigen is unknown. This sample stems from a study of blood T cells in healthy people across ages. Overall study results and limits: Among T cells, TCR beta diversity per million cells dropped roughly linearly as age rose.

CDR1 is MNHEY, CDR2 SMNVEV, per germline (reference sequence). V was cut by 2 bases and J by 6 bases, with 11 bases left in between. The CDR3 length is 13 residues. Using a J-beta primer mix together with a sample-barcoded 5' primer, a second PCR was run for about 7 to 12 cycles. TCRdb fed the 5' RACE reads into MiXCR, producing one record per CDR3 protein. The data show approximately 780,000 distinct CDR3 sequences, around a quarter seen once. This same sample was also taken into another study, of T cells of mothers and their children.

V gene TRBV27 combines with J gene TRBJ2-7; D ambiguous. Material: blood. The origin of this receptor is a boy aged 5-17 years in good health. In DNA form, the CDR3 reads TGTGCCAGCAGTTTAAAGCCCGGGCGCGAGCAGTACTTC. Translating gives CASSLKPGREQYF.